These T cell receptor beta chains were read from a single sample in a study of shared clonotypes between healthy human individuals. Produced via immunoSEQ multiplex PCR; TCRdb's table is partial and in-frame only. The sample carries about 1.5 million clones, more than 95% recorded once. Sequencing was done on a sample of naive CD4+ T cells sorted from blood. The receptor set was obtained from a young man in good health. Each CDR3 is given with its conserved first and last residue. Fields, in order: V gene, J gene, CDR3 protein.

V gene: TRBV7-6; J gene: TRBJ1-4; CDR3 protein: CASSLGTGGDEKLFF
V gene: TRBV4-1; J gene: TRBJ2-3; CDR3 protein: CASSPGGVGTDTQYF
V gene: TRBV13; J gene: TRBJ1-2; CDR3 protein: CASSLVRDRGLNYGYTF
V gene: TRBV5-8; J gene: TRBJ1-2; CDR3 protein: CASSWGQGTGYTF
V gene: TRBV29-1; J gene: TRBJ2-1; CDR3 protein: CSVRTGGPNSEQFF
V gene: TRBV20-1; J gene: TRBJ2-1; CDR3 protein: CSAFRGNEQFF
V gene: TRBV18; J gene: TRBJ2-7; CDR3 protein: CASSPRDYEQYF
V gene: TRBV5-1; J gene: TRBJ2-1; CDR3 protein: CASSLDRPGTGNEQFF
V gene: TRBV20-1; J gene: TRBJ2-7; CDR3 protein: CSGSSSYEQYF
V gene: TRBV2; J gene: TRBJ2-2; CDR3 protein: CASSELRGGTGELFF
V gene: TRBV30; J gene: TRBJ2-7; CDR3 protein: CALNRGPYEQYF
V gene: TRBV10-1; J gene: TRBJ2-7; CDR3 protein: CASSESRTVTYEQYF
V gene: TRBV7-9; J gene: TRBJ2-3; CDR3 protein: CASSLAHNTDTQYF
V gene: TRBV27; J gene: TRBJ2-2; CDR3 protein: CASSRGVGVIAGELFF
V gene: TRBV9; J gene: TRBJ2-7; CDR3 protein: CASSVAGSSSYEQYF
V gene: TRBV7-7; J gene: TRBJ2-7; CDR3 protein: CASSLVRGEKDRAYEQYF
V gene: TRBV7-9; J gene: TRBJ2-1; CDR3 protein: CASSLTGTKFF
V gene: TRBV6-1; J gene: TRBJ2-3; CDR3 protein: CATVSLTDTQYF
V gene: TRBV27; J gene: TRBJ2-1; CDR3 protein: CASSLSRDRGNEQFF
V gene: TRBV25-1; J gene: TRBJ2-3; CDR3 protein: CASSSSPVTDTQYF
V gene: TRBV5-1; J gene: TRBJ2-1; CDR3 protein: CASSLRTSGTFSYNEQFF
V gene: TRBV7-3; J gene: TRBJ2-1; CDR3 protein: CASSQSSYNEQFF
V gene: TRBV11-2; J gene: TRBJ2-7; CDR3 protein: CASSPRTGYEQYF
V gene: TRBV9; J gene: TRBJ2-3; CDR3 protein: CASSVGVTSGRNTDTQYF
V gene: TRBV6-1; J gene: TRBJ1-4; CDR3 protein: CASSGPRDSREEKLFF
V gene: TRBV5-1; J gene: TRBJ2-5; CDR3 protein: CASSLRREQETQYF
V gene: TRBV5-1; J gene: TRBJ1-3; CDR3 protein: CASSWALGGSLSSGNTIYF
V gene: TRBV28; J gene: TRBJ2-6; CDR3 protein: CASSLPGAGANVLTF
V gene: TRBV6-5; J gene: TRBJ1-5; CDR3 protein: CASSLQGNQPQHF
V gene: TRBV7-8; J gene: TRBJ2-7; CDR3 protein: CASSQVASMYYEQYF
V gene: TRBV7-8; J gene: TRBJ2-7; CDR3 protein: CASSPGHRHYEQYF
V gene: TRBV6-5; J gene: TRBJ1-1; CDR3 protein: CASSRGHLNTEAFF
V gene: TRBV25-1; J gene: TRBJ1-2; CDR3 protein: CASSEQINYGYTF
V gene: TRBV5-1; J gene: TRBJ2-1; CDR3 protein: CASSSSGTSYNEQFF
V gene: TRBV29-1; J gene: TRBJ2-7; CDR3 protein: CSVEGTGGYEQYF
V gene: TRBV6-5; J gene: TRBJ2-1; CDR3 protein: CASSTGQGAFGEQFF
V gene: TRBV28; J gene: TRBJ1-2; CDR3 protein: CASRDRADGYTF
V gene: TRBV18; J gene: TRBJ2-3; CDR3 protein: CASSPQAGEDTQYF
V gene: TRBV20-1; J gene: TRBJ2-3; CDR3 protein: CSGMSDTQYF
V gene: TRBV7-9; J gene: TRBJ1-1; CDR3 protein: CASSLWAHTEAFF
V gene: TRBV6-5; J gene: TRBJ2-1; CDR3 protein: CASSLSRNEQFF